These 14 T cell receptor beta chains were all obtained from the same sample, sequenced in a study of identifying expanded T cells in peripheral blood. Clones were read by immunoSEQ multiplex PCR, and TCRdb kept only the in-frame ones, dropping some. The sample contains tens of thousands of clones, 84% of which appear only once. Sequenced sample: blood. These receptors were obtained from a person between 18 and 75 years old in good health.

The gene calls are TRBV6-5 and TRBJ1-3; D is ambiguous. This CDR3 has 13 residues. Looked up from germline, CDR1 is MNHEY and CDR2 is SVGAGI. Trimming stripped 10 bases from V and 0 bases from J, with 10 bases between. In DNA, the CDR3 is TGTGCCACCTACAGCCTCTCTGGAAACACCATATATTTT. Its protein is CATYSLSGNTIYF.

The chain couples TRBV7-8 to TRBJ2-5, with unresolved D. V was cut by 5 bases and J by 3 bases, with 13 bases left in between. Germline V gene sequence: CDR1 SGHVS, CDR2 FQNEAQ. This CDR3 has 14 residues. Here the CDR3 reads CASSHVTGKETQYF. The DNA for the CDR3 is TGTGCCAGCAGCCATGTGACTGGAAAAGAGACCCAGTACTTC. Full variable domain (remainder filled in from reference TRBV7-8 and TRBJ2-5): GAGVSQSPRYKVAKRGQDVALRCDPISGHVSLFWYQQALGQGPEFLTYFQNEAQLDKSGLPSDRFFAERPEGSVSTLKIQRTQQEDSAVYLCASSHVTGKETQYFGPGTRLLVL.

The chain combines TRBV29-1 with TRBJ2-3; TRBD2 matches at 8 bases. V gave up 4 bases and J gave up 4 bases; unmatched junction bases: 4. The CDR3 length is 13 residues. Germline V gives CDR1 SQVTM, CDR2 ANQGSEA. The CDR3 here is CSVGLASPDTQYF. The CDR3 region has the DNA TGCAGCGTTGGACTAGCGTCCCCAGATACGCAGTATTTT.

This clone appeared a single time. This chain joins TRBV11-2 and TRBJ2-7, with D possibly matching TRBD1 (5 bases). The CDR3 has 15 residues. V lost 5 bases and J lost 0, with 14 bases in between. Germline values: CDR1 SGHAT, CDR2 FQNNGV. This CDR3 is CASSQGAANSYEQYF. The CDR3 DNA reads as TGTGCCAGCAGCCAAGGGGCAGCAAACTCCTACGAGCAGTACTTC.

The chain is built from TRBV4-2 and TRBJ1-5; weak D call: TRBD1 (6 bases). The CDR3 is made up of 19 amino acids. Per germline, CDR1 LGHNA and CDR2 YNFKEQ. Trimming shortened V by 4 bases and J by 1 base, and 23 bases separated the two germline ends. CDR3 sequence (DNA): TGTGCCAGCAGCCGACCTTGGACAGTGGGGCCGAGGAGCAATCAGCCCCAGCATTTT. This gives the protein CASSRPWTVGPRSNQPQHF.

The chain is built from TRBV7-3 and TRBJ2-1; 14 nucleotides align to TRBD2. From germline, CDR1 is SGHTA and CDR2 FQGTGA. The CDR3 extends over 17 amino acids. J was trimmed by 3 bases and V by 5 bases; bases with no gene match: 6. In DNA, the CDR3 is TGTGCCAGCAGCCCTGGGACTAGCGGGAGTTACTACAATGAGCAGTTCTTC. It yields the protein CASSPGTSGSYYNEQFF.

A single count supports this clone. The same CDR3 is also encoded by other DNA sequences in this sample. The chain carries TRBV7-9 and TRBJ1-5, with D possibly TRBD1 on 5 matching bases. The germline CDR1 and CDR2 sequences are SEHNR and FQNEAQ (reference sequence). V lost 1 base and J lost 2, with 6 bases in between. The CDR3 covers 14 residues. The CDR3 loop reads CASSLGGGNQPQHF. The DNA of the CDR3 is TGTGCCAGCAGCTTAGGAGGGGGCAATCAGCCCCAGCATTTT.

This clone was observed a handful of times. The rearrangement links TRBV5-1 to TRBJ1-2, with D maybe TRBD1 (5 bases). The germline gives CDR1 SGHRS, CDR2 YFSETQ. With 0 bases removed from V and 1 base from J, the gap between germline ends came to 10 bases. The CDR3 contains 15 residues. In DNA, the CDR3 is TGCGCCAGCAGCTTGGCCCCAGGGCTTAACTATGGCTACACCTTC. This codes for CASSLAPGLNYGYTF.

This clone was observed a single time. The gene calls are TRBV7-2 and TRBJ2-3; no clear D. Per germline, CDR1 SGHTA and CDR2 FQGNSA. Trimming took off 2 bases at V and 6 bases at J, with 15 bases between the two ends. This CDR3 comprises 15 residues. Here the CDR3 reads CASSLLGVDRDTQYF. Here the CDR3 DNA reads TGTGCCAGCAGCTTACTTGGCGTTGATCGGGATACGCAGTATTTT.

The rearrangement links TRBV19 to TRBJ2-7, with 9 bases identical to TRBD1. The V gene's germline CDR1 is LNHDA and CDR2 SQIVND (reference sequence). The CDR3 spans 15 residues. Trimming cost V 4 bases and J 1 base; bases outside gene matches: 5. The DNA of the CDR3 is TGTGCCAGTAGTAAATCCGGGACAGGGTCCTACGAGCAGTACTTC. It encodes CASSKSGTGSYEQYF.

V is TRBV7-2 and J is TRBJ2-1; D unclear. The germline V and J ends were trimmed by 1 base and 9 bases, with 13 bases remaining between them. The germline V gene encodes CDR1 SGHTA and CDR2 FQGNSA. The CDR3 consists of 14 residues. The CDR3 protein is CASSLVGPTGEQFF. CDR3 bases: TGTGCCAGCAGCTTAGTAGGACCAACGGGTGAGCAGTTCTTC.

The chain couples TRBV28 to TRBJ2-1, with 9 bases fitting TRBD2. Trimming removed 4 bases from V and 6 bases from J; junction bases left unmatched: 7. Germline CDR1 MDHEN, CDR2 SYDVKM. The CDR3 runs to 15 residues. The CDR3: CASSSVAGDGNEQFF. For the CDR3, the DNA is TGTGCCAGCAGTTCCGTAGCGGGAGACGGCAATGAGCAGTTCTTC.

This chain uses TRBV28 with TRBJ2-3, with TRBD2 identical over 9 bases. The CDR3 extends over 16 amino acids. Germline V CDR1 and CDR2: MDHEN, SYDVKM. The V and J ends lost 7 bases and 3 bases, in that order; junction bases with no gene match: 11. Here the CDR3 reads CASTPWGREGTDTQYF. In DNA, the CDR3 is TGTGCCAGCACCCCATGGGGGCGGGAGGGGACAGATACGCAGTATTTT.

The chain uses TRBV2 and TRBJ2-3; no firm D call. The CDR3 is 13 residues long. V dropped 4 bases and J dropped 6 bases, with 11 bases sitting between them. CDR1 and CDR2 (germline): SNHLY, FYNNEI. The chain's CDR3 is CASSVGPGDTQYF. The DNA for the CDR3 is TGTGCCAGCAGTGTCGGGCCCGGGGATACGCAGTATTTT.